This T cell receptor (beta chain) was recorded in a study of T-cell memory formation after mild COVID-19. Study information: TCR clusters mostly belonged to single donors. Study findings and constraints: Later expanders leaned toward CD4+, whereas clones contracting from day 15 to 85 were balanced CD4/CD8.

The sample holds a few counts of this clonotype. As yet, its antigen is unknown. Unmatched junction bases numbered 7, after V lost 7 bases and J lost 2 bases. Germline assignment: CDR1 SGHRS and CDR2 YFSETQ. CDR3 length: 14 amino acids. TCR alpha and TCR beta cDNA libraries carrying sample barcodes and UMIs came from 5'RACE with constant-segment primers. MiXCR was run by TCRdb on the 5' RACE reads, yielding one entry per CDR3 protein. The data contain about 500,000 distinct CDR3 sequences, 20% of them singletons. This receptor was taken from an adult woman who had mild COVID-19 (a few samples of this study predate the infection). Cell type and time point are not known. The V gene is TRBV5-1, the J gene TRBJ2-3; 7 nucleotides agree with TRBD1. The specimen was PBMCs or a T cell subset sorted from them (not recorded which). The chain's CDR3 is CASGTGTDTDTQYF. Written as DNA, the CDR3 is TGCGCCAGCGGGACCGGGACAGACACAGATACGCAGTATTTT.